The 9 T cell receptor beta chains given below trace back to one sample, sequenced in a study of blood T cell repertoires in COVID-19. TCRdb keeps only in-frame clones here, not all; method: immunoSEQ multiplex PCR. Of about 210,000 clones in the sample, 92% were seen once. The sample taken for sequencing was peripheral blood. Receptor source: a man in his thirties or forties with acute or convalescent COVID-19.

This sequence joins TRBV6-5 and TRBJ1-1; TRBD1 matches at 10 bases. The CDR3 runs to 12 residues. Looked up from germline, CDR1 is MNHEY and CDR2 is SVGAGI. V shed 10 bases, J shed 7 bases, and the junction held 6 bases outside the gene matches. The CDR3 is CATQDRGDEAFF. The CDR3 coding sequence is TGTGCCACCCAGGACAGGGGGGATGAAGCTTTCTTT.

J is TRBJ2-1 and V is TRBV5-1; 12 nucleotides match TRBD2. The CDR3 sequence is 17 residues long. Germline V gene sequence: CDR1 SGHRS, CDR2 YFSETQ. V gave up 4 bases and J gave up 9 bases; unmatched junction bases: 14. For the CDR3, the DNA is TGCGCCAGCAGCCCCTCGGCCCTAGCGGGGGGGCTCGGTGAGCAGTTCTTC. It codes for CASSPSALAGGLGEQFF. The whole variable domain, filled in from reference TRBV5-1 and TRBJ2-1, reads KAGVTQTPRYLIKTRGQQVTLSCSPISGHRSVSWYQQTPGQGLQFLFEYFSETQRNKGNFPGRFSGRQFSNSRSEMNVSTLELGDSALYLCASSPSALAGGLGEQFFGPGTRLTVL.

The chain has TRBV11-2 and TRBJ2-5; 11 nucleotides match TRBD2. V lost 1 base to trimming and J lost 4 bases; unmatched junction nucleotides: 2. This CDR3 has 15 residues. Germline CDR1 reads SGHAT; CDR2 reads FQNNGV. The CDR3 nucleotides read TGTGCCAGCAGCTTAGTAGCGGGGGGGCTAGAGACCCAGTACTTC. As protein: CASSLVAGGLETQYF. Drawing the rest from reference TRBV11-2 and TRBJ2-5, the complete variable domain is EAGVAQSPRYKIIEKRQSVAFWCNPISGHATLYWYQQILGQGPKLLIQFQNNGVVDDSQLPKDRFSAERLKGVDSTLKIQPAKLEDSAVYLCASSLVAGGLETQYFGPGTRLLVL.

The chain is built from TRBV29-1 and TRBJ1-2; D is possibly TRBD1 (6 bases). The CDR3 has 14 residues. CDR1 is SQVTM and CDR2 is ANQGSEA in the germline V gene. Trimming shortened V by 4 bases and J by 2 bases, and 14 bases separated the two germline ends. The CDR3 sequence is CSVGTNRANYGYTF. CDR3 nucleotides: TGCAGCGTTGGGACCAACAGGGCCAACTATGGCTACACCTTC.

In regard to this clone: The sample carries other DNA sequences with the same CDR3. The CDR3 sequence is CASNPSGSYEQYF. The CDR3 nucleotides are TGCGCCAGCAATCCTAGCGGCTCCTACGAGCAGTACTTC. The rearrangement links TRBV5-1 to TRBJ2-7, with TRBD2 matching over 7 bases. The ends lost 6 bases at V and 0 bases at J; junction bases unmatched: 3. The CDR3 consists of 13 residues. CDR1 is SGHRS, CDR2 YFSETQ, per germline.

The rearrangement links TRBV5-1 to TRBJ1-1; no firm D call. The CDR3 length is 12 residues. The germline V and J ends were trimmed by 0 bases and 11 bases, with 11 bases remaining between them. Per the germline V gene, CDR1 is SGHRS and CDR2 is YFSETQ. CDR3 sequence: CASSLGAGEAFF. CDR3 DNA: TGCGCCAGCAGCTTGGGGGCAGGCGAGGCTTTCTTT.

The chain joins TRBV28 to TRBJ2-3, with D maybe TRBD1 (5 bases). The germline CDR1 and CDR2 sequences are MDHEN and SYDVKM. The V end lost 4 bases, the J end lost 0 bases, and 8 bases lay between the germline ends. The CDR3 covers 14 residues. CDR3 residues: CASSSPGSTDTQYF. The CDR3, as DNA: TGTGCCAGCAGTTCCCCAGGGAGCACAGATACGCAGTATTTT.

This clone turned up a few times. The rearrangement uses TRBV3-1 (or the pseudogene TRBV3-2) and TRBJ2-5, with TRBD1 as a possible D gene (6 bases). Germline V gene data show CDR1 as LGHDT and CDR2 as YNNKEL (reference sequence). CDR3 length: 16 residues. The V gene lost 4 bases and the J gene lost 4 bases, with 19 bases spanning the gap. CDR3 DNA: TGTGCCAGCAGCCTTACCAGGGCAGGGGATAGAGAGACCCAGTACTTC. Translation: CASSLTRAGDRETQYF.

J is TRBJ2-2 and V is TRBV7-3; 9 nucleotides agree with TRBD1. CDR1 is SGHTA, CDR2 FQGTGA, per germline. The CDR3 is 15 amino acids. V was pared by 4 bases and J by 4 bases, with 4 bases of the junction left unmatched. This CDR3 is CASSSQGALTGELFF. For the CDR3, the DNA is TGTGCCAGCAGCTCACAGGGGGCGCTCACCGGGGAGCTGTTTTTT.